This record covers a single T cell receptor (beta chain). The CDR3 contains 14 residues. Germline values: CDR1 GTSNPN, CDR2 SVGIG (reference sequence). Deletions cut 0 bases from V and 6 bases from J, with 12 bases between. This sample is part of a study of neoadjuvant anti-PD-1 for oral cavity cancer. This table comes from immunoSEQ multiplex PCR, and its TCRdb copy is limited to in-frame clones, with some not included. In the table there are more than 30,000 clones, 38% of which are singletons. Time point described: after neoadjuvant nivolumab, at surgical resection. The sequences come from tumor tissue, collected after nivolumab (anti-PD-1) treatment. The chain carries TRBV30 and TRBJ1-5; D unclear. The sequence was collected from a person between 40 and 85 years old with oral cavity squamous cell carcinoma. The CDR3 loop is CAWSVLQSGQPQHF. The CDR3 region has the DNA TGTGCCTGGAGTGTACTCCAGTCAGGTCAGCCCCAGCATTTT.